One and the same sample provided the 27 T cell receptor beta chains below, sequenced in a study of metastatic and nonmetastatic thyroid tumors. Not a single patient had been given any form of treatment at any point before undergoing thyroid surgery. TCRdb re-clonotyped the PCR reads via MiXCR. The data contain 15,000 or so clones, roughly 24% of them singletons. Sequencing used adjacent normal tissue. All receptors come from a female donor with papillary thyroid cancer or a benign thyroid nodule (not recorded which). Some clones in this sample may be carry-over from other donors' samples.

This rearrangement joins TRBV7-9 to TRBJ1-2; 8 nucleotides agree with TRBD1. J lost 5 bases, V lost 6 bases, and 5 bases had no gene match. The CDR3 runs to 13 residues. Germline values: CDR1 SEHNR, CDR2 FQNEAQ (reference sequence). This CDR3 is CASSPGTGYGYTF. The CDR3 region has the DNA TGTGCCAGCAGTCCCGGGACAGGTTATGGCTACACCTTC.

This chain connects TRBV2 to TRBJ1-3; D unresolved. V dropped 6 bases and J dropped 4 bases, with 10 bases sitting between them. The CDR3 totals 13 residues. Germline V gene data show CDR1 as SNHLY and CDR2 as FYNNEI. The CDR3 reads CASREGNGNTIYF. The CDR3 DNA sequence: TGTGCCAGCAGAGAGGGAAACGGAAACACCATATATTTT.

The sample holds a few counts of this clone. V gene TRBV11-1 combines with J gene TRBJ2-2; TRBD2 matches 10 bases. V was clipped by 5 bases and J by 3 bases; unmatched bases: 12. CDR3 length: 18 residues. Germline loops: CDR1 SGHAT, CDR2 FQDESV (reference sequence). The CDR3 DNA sequence: TGTGCCAGCAGCGCCCCCGGGCTAGCGGGAGCGTACACCGGGGAGCTGTTTTTT. It is translated as CASSAPGLAGAYTGELFF.

The chain employs TRBV20-1 and TRBJ1-5; D is ambiguous. The V gene's germline CDR1 is DFQATT and CDR2 SNEGSKA (reference sequence). Trimming pared 4 bases from V and 0 bases from J, leaving 13 bases between. This CDR3 is 15 amino acids long. The CDR3 DNA is TGCAGTGCTATTCCGGCCAAGTATAGCAATCAGCCCCAGCATTTT. It specifies CSAIPAKYSNQPQHF.

This clone was counted between two and nine times. V is TRBV30 and J is TRBJ2-7; 7 bases are a match to TRBD2. The CDR3 has 12 amino acids. Germline V gene data show CDR1 as GTSNPN and CDR2 as SVGIG (reference sequence). The ends lost 4 bases at V and 7 bases at J; junction bases unmatched: 7. The CDR3 spells CAWMSGGREQYF. In DNA form, the CDR3 reads TGTGCCTGGATGTCGGGAGGACGAGAGCAGTACTTC.

The V and J genes are TRBV6-1 and TRBJ1-5; D is possibly TRBD1 (5 bases). Germline loops: CDR1 MNHNS, CDR2 SASEGT. The CDR3 has 16 amino acids. V lost 0 bases to trimming and J lost 5 bases, with 14 bases between them. DNA of the CDR3: TGTGCCAGCAGTGAAGCGCCTGGGTTGGGGCATCAGCCCCAGCATTTT. Protein: CASSEAPGLGHQPQHF.

This rearrangement joins TRBV18 to TRBJ2-2; no clear D gene. The CDR3 is 14 amino acids. Germline V lookup: CDR1 KGHSH, CDR2 LQKENI. The V gene lost 2 bases and the J gene lost 4 bases, with 8 bases spanning the gap. The CDR3 DNA follows: TGTGCCAGCTCACCATATGGATTCACCGGGGAGCTGTTTTTT. It encodes CASSPYGFTGELFF.

The chain couples TRBV7-3 to TRBJ2-7, with 7 bases identical to TRBD1. The CDR3 sequence is 15 residues long. The junction had 12 bases not matched to a gene; V was cut back by 5 bases and J by 5 bases. In germline, CDR1 is SGHTA, CDR2 FQGTGA. CDR3 sequence (DNA): TGTGCCAGCAGCCCGACGAGGGGGCCTACTGACGAGCAGTACTTC. This codes for CASSPTRGPTDEQYF. Based on the CDR3 plus reference TRBV7-3 and TRBJ2-7, the full variable domain is GAGVSQTPSNKVTEKGKYVELRCDPISGHTALYWYRQSLGQGPEFLIYFQGTGAADDSGLPNDRFFAVRPEGSVSTLKIQRTERGDSAVYLCASSPTRGPTDEQYFGPGTRLTVT.

CDR3 sequence: CASKQGGSGANVLTF. CDR3 nucleotides: TGCGCCAGCAAACAGGGAGGGTCTGGGGCCAACGTCCTGACTTTC. J is TRBJ2-6 and V is TRBV5-1, with D perhaps matching TRBD2 (7 bases). Trimming removed 6 bases at V and 1 base at J, with 11 bases between. The CDR3 runs 15 residues. Looked up from germline, CDR1 is SGHRS and CDR2 is YFSETQ.

The chain employs TRBV20-1 and TRBJ1-1; D remains unclear. The V and J ends lost 3 bases and 1 base respectively, with 15 bases between them. The CDR3 runs to 15 residues. The germline V gene encodes CDR1 DFQATT and CDR2 SNEGSKA (reference sequence). The CDR3, as DNA: TGCAGTGCTAGTGTGGCGTCCCTTGGGAACACTGAAGCTTTCTTT. Encoded protein: CSASVASLGNTEAFF.

This clone was picked up many times. This chain joins TRBV27 and TRBJ2-7, with 7 bases fitting TRBD2. Germline V gene data show CDR1 as MNHEY and CDR2 as SMNVEV (reference sequence). V shed 2 bases and J 3 bases; nucleotides not matched to a gene: 7. The CDR3 covers 15 residues. CDR3 bases: TGTGCCAGCAGTTTAGGAGCGGGACTTGTCTACGAGCAGTACTTC. Its protein product is CASSLGAGLVYEQYF.

Judged by abundance, this clone is medium-sized. The genes are TRBV7-8 and TRBJ1-4; D unresolved. V was clipped by 2 bases and J by 3 bases, with 7 bases between them. Per germline, CDR1 SGHVS and CDR2 FQNEAQ. There are 14 residues in the CDR3. The CDR3 DNA reads TGTGCCAGCAGCTTACCTCCCCCTAATGAAAAACTGTTTTTT. Translating gives CASSLPPPNEKLFF.

In this sample, this clone turned up a few times. V is TRBV6-1 and J is TRBJ2-7, with unresolved D. Trimming pared 5 bases from V and 6 bases from J, leaving 11 bases between. This CDR3 spans 12 amino acids. The germline gives CDR1 MNHNS, CDR2 SASEGT. The CDR3 spells CASSPPLGEQYF. The CDR3 DNA reads TGTGCCAGCAGTCCTCCCCTGGGCGAGCAGTACTTC.

A few counts support this clone. The chain combines TRBV28 with TRBJ2-1; 12 nucleotides line up with TRBD2. Germline CDR1 and CDR2: MDHEN and SYDVKM. V shed 5 bases, J shed 5 bases, and the junction held 7 bases outside the gene matches. The CDR3 is 16 amino acids. DNA of the CDR3: TGTGCCAGCAGTAAGCAACTAGCGGGAGGCCACAATGAGCAGTTCTTC. Its protein is CASSKQLAGGHNEQFF.

V and J are TRBV19 and TRBJ1-5, with unresolved D. The CDR3 is made up of 15 amino acids. Germline CDR1 is LNHDA and CDR2 is SQIVND (reference sequence). V lost 6 bases and J 1 base, leaving 13 bases between the germline ends. The CDR3 loop reads CASSFRAPSNQPQHF. Written as DNA, the CDR3 is TGTGCCAGTAGCTTCCGGGCCCCGAGCAATCAGCCCCAGCATTTT.

This rearrangement joins TRBV20-1 to TRBJ1-1, with D possibly TRBD1 on 5 matching bases. The CDR3 extends over 14 amino acids. The V and J ends lost 1 base and 3 bases respectively, with 12 bases between them. Germline loops: CDR1 DFQATT, CDR2 SNEGSKA (reference sequence). This chain's CDR3 is CSARGDRGDTEAFF. The CDR3 region has the DNA TGCAGTGCTAGAGGGGACCGTGGGGACACTGAAGCTTTCTTT.

Comment on this clone: This may stem from a read error, because a much larger clone lies one nucleotide away. The chain is built from TRBV20-1 and TRBJ1-6; perhaps TRBD1 as D (5 bases). The germline V and J ends were trimmed by 1 base and 8 bases, with 18 bases remaining between them. The germline V gene has CDR1 DFQATT and CDR2 SNEGSKA (reference sequence). The CDR3 sequence is 16 residues long. CDR3 amino acids: CSARVARGRVDSPLHF. CDR3 nucleotide sequence: TGCAGTGCTAGAGTGGCCCGGGGCAGGGTGGATTCACCCCTCCACTTT.

The sample holds a few counts of this clone. The chain joins TRBV6-2 or TRBV6-3 to TRBJ2-1; D call uncertain. CDR1 and CDR2 (germline): MNHEY, SVGEGT. Trimming took 2 bases from V and 15 from J, leaving 17 bases between them. The CDR3 consists of 13 residues. The CDR3 coding sequence is TGTGCCAGCAGTTACGCCGGTTCGGTCACGTCGTTCTTC. Its protein is CASSYAGSVTSFF.

The chain is built from TRBV20-1 and TRBJ1-2, with 9 bases fitting TRBD1. V lost 0 bases, J lost 5 bases, and 7 bases stayed unmatched. Per the germline V gene, CDR1 is DFQATT and CDR2 is SNEGSKA (reference sequence). This CDR3 is 15 amino acids long. The CDR3 DNA sequence: TGCAGTGCTAGAGAACCGGGACAGGGTTTTTATGGCTACACCTTC. This translates into CSAREPGQGFYGYTF.

V is TRBV11-2 and J is TRBJ1-5; TRBD1 agrees at 7 bases. CDR3 length equals 15 residues. Germline lookup yields CDR1 SGHAT and CDR2 FQNNGV. Losses at the gene ends were 3 bases for V and 0 bases for J; bases not matched to a gene: 2. CDR3 nucleotides: TGTGCCAGCAGCTTCAGGGGGGATAGCAATCAGCCCCAGCATTTT. Translated, it gives CASSFRGDSNQPQHF.

The rearrangement links TRBV12-3 or TRBV12-4 to TRBJ1-5, with TRBD1 as a possible D gene (5 bases). The CDR3 loop spans 15 amino acids. V shed 1 base and J shed 0 bases, with 7 bases lying between them. Written as DNA, the CDR3 is TGTGCCAGCAGTTTAGAGGGGCATAGCAATCAGCCCCAGCATTTT. This codes for CASSLEGHSNQPQHF.

This clone was detected many times. CDR3 amino acids: CASTTSGAMAGELFF. Here the CDR3 DNA reads TGTGCCAGCACAACTAGCGGCGCCATGGCCGGGGAGCTGTTTTTT. This sequence joins TRBV6-1 and TRBJ2-2; 8 bases map to TRBD2. J lost 6 bases, V lost 7 bases, and 10 bases had no gene match. CDR1 and CDR2 (germline): MNHNS, SASEGT. The CDR3 consists of 15 residues.

This clone turned up a few times. The CDR3 is CASTWTSGSYNEQFF. The CDR3 DNA reads as TGTGCCAGCACTTGGACTAGCGGGTCCTACAATGAGCAGTTCTTC. V and J are TRBV6-1 and TRBJ2-1, with 11 bases aligning to TRBD2. This CDR3 region has 15 residues. Germline V gene sequence: CDR1 MNHNS, CDR2 SASEGT. Germline trimming cut 7 bases from V and 1 base from J; bases unmatched to any gene: 3.

The chain employs TRBV4-2 and TRBJ1-2; D is perhaps TRBD1 (6 bases). The CDR3 spans 15 residues. V gave up 7 bases and J gave up 2 bases, with 17 bases separating them. The germline gives CDR1 LGHNA, CDR2 YNFKEQ. The CDR3 region has the DNA TGTGCCAGCACCACCAGGGGCGGCCGGAACTATGGCTACACCTTC. Protein: CASTTRGGRNYGYTF.

This clone was counted only a few times. The chain has TRBV6-1 and TRBJ2-1; 9 bases align to TRBD2. The CDR3 runs 15 residues. Unmatched junction bases numbered 3, after V lost 5 bases and J lost 1 base. The germline V gene has CDR1 MNHNS and CDR2 SASEGT. CDR3 in DNA: TGTGCCAGCAGTATTAGCGGGAGTTCCTACAATGAGCAGTTCTTC. Translating it yields CASSISGSSYNEQFF.

There are many counts of this clone. CDR3 sequence: CASRTSQGTGELFF. In DNA, the CDR3 is TGTGCCAGCAGAACCTCACAGGGAACCGGGGAGCTGTTTTTT. The chain has TRBV6-1 and TRBJ2-2; D perhaps matches TRBD1 (6 bases). CDR1 MNHNS and CDR2 SASEGT come from the germline V gene. Trimming pared 6 bases from V and 5 bases from J, leaving 13 bases between. This CDR3 region has 14 residues.

This clone was counted many times. The V call is TRBV6-1, the J call TRBJ2-5; D not resolved. This CDR3 has 11 amino acids. V was shortened by 4 bases and J by 5 bases, with 5 bases between the two germline ends. Germline V gives CDR1 MNHNS, CDR2 SASEGT. The DNA for the CDR3 is TGTGCCAGCAGTGTAGGGGAGACCCAGTACTTC. As protein: CASSVGETQYF.